The 29 T cell receptor beta chains presented below share a single source sample, sequenced in a study of immune evolution from preneoplasia to lung adenocarcinoma. TCRdb keeps only in-frame clones here, not all; method: immunoSEQ multiplex PCR. The sample consists of over 6,000 clones, roughly 83% of them appearing once. The sequenced material came from FFPE minimally invasive lung adenocarcinoma tissue. All receptors derive from a person aged 70 to 85 with lung adenocarcinoma.

The J gene is TRBJ1-1, the V gene TRBV4-1; tentative D call: TRBD1 (6 bases). Germline-derived CDR1 and CDR2 are MGHRA and YSYEKL. The CDR3 consists of 14 residues. V shed 6 bases and J shed 7 bases, with 18 bases lying between them. CDR3 coding DNA: TGCGCCAGCAGACTTAGCGAGGGGGAAAGTGAAGCTTTCTTT. It translates to CASRLSEGESEAFF.

The V and J genes are TRBV30 and TRBJ2-7; 12 positions agree with TRBD2. V lost 2 bases and J lost 3; bases outside the gene matches: 5. This CDR3 is built from 15 residues. Germline V gene lookup returns CDR1 GTSNPN and CDR2 SVGIG (reference sequence). The CDR3 reads CAWSLLAGGRYEQYF. As DNA, the CDR3 is TGTGCCTGGAGTTTACTAGCGGGGGGCCGCTACGAGCAGTACTTC.

The genes are TRBV5-4 and TRBJ2-5, with D tentatively TRBD2 (6 bases). The V gene's germline CDR1 is SGHNT and CDR2 YYREEE (reference sequence). The CDR3 loop spans 14 amino acids. V lost 0 bases, J lost 0 bases, and 6 bases lay in between. CDR3 nucleotide sequence: TGTGCCAGCAGCTTGGCGGGGGACCAAGAGACCCAGTACTTC. It is translated as CASSLAGDQETQYF.

The chain has TRBV18 and TRBJ2-7, with D possibly matching TRBD1 (5 bases). CDR1 KGHSH and CDR2 LQKENI come from the germline V gene. Between the trimmed V and J ends, which lost 2 bases and 5 bases, there was a span of 7 bases. The CDR3 has 12 amino acids. DNA for the CDR3: TGTGCCAGCTCACCATCAGGGAACGAGCAGTACTTC. Translation: CASSPSGNEQYF.

In this sample, this clone turned up a few times. The rearrangement uses TRBV7-2 and TRBJ2-5; tentatively, D is TRBD2 (6 bases). Germline CDR1 reads SGHTA; CDR2 reads FQGNSA. Deletions cut 2 bases from V and 2 bases from J, with 15 bases between. There are 16 residues in the CDR3. CDR3 loop: CASSLTRTGAQETQYF. The CDR3 DNA is TGTGCCAGCAGCTTAACTAGGACGGGAGCTCAAGAGACCCAGTACTTC.

V is TRBV19 and J is TRBJ2-3, with TRBD1 matching over 7 bases. CDR3 size: 18 residues. Unmatched junction bases numbered 12, after V lost 3 bases and J lost 0 bases. The V gene's germline CDR1 is LNHDA and CDR2 SQIVND (reference sequence). As DNA, the CDR3 is TGTGCCAGTAGTATCACAGGGGCGGACTTCGGTAGCACAGATACGCAGTATTTT. Amino acids: CASSITGADFGSTDTQYF. The variable domain in full, with the rest retrieved from reference TRBV19 and TRBJ2-3, is DGGITQSPKYLFRKEGQNVTLSCEQNLNHDAMYWYRQDPGQGLRLIYYSQIVNDFQKGDIAEGYSVSREKKESFPLTVTSAQKNPTAFYLCASSITGADFGSTDTQYFGPGTRLTVL.

CDR3 coding DNA: TGTGCCAGCAGCTCTTTAGCGGGGGCCAGCACAGATACGCAGTATTTT. Translated: CASSSLAGASTDTQYF. V is TRBV5-6 and J is TRBJ2-3; 9 bases fit TRBD2. The CDR3 loop spans 16 amino acids. The ends lost 3 bases at V and 0 bases at J; junction bases unmatched: 5. The germline V gene has CDR1 SGHDT and CDR2 YYEEEE.

V usage is TRBV6-1 and J usage is TRBJ2-6; D is unresolved. Germline V gene data show CDR1 as MNHNS and CDR2 as SASEGT. Trimming took 7 bases from V and 3 from J, leaving 13 bases between them. The CDR3 loop spans 15 amino acids. The chain's CDR3 is CASNDGSFGANVLTF. For the CDR3, the DNA is TGTGCCAGCAACGACGGGTCTTTTGGGGCCAACGTCCTGACTTTC.

This chain uses TRBV4-2 with TRBJ1-2; D call uncertain. CDR3 length: 15 residues. Germline V CDR1 and CDR2: LGHNA, YNFKEQ. Trimming stripped 0 bases from V and 8 bases from J, with 16 bases between. The CDR3 coding sequence is TGTGCCAGCAGCCAAGAGCCGCCCTTCAGGCGCGGCTACACCTTC. Translating it yields CASSQEPPFRRGYTF.

The V and J genes are TRBV29-1 and TRBJ1-1; 8 positions match TRBD1. CDR3 size: 13 residues. Losses at the gene ends were 8 bases for V and 3 bases for J; bases not matched to a gene: 8. Germline CDR1 SQVTM, CDR2 ANQGSEA. The chain's CDR3 is CSCWDRSYTEAFF. CDR3 DNA: TGCAGCTGCTGGGACAGGAGTTACACTGAAGCTTTCTTT.

J is TRBJ2-7 and V is TRBV7-2; 10 nucleotides agree with TRBD1. CDR1 is SGHTA, CDR2 FQGNSA, per germline. The CDR3 has 16 amino acids. After removal of 6 bases from V and 4 bases from J, the junction contained 12 bases not matched to a gene. CDR3 coding DNA: TGTGCCAGCAGAGGCCCCGGGACAGGGGAGCGTTACGAGCAGTACTTC. This translates into CASRGPGTGERYEQYF.

This clone was picked up a small number of times. This sequence joins TRBV5-1 and TRBJ1-2, with 12 nucleotides matching TRBD1. This CDR3 contains 16 residues. The V gene end was trimmed by 4 bases and the J gene end by 2 bases; junction bases not matched to a gene: 6. Germline V gene lookup returns CDR1 SGHRS and CDR2 YFSETQ. This CDR3 reads CASSHVGQGANYGYTF. CDR3 nucleotides: TGCGCCAGCAGCCATGTGGGACAGGGGGCCAACTATGGCTACACCTTC.

V gene TRBV18 combines with J gene TRBJ2-3; TRBD2 might be the D (6 bases). The CDR3 has 16 amino acids. Germline loops: CDR1 KGHSH, CDR2 LQKENI. Trimming took 1 base from V and 2 from J, leaving 13 bases between them. The CDR3 DNA reads TGTGCCAGCTCACCACTAGCGGACTTCTCCACAGATACGCAGTATTTT. Amino acids: CASSPLADFSTDTQYF.

The J gene is TRBJ2-3, the V gene TRBV4-1; D unresolved. Looked up from germline, CDR1 is MGHRA and CDR2 is YSYEKL. The CDR3 has 14 residues. V shed 3 bases and J shed 0 bases, with 7 bases lying between them. The CDR3 reads CASSHPGSTDTQYF. DNA of the CDR3: TGCGCCAGCAGCCACCCCGGGAGCACAGATACGCAGTATTTT.

The chain has TRBV30 and TRBJ2-2, with D perhaps TRBD2 (7 bases). V shed 4 bases and J shed 6 bases, with 12 bases lying between them. Germline CDR1 is GTSNPN and CDR2 is SVGIG (reference sequence). This CDR3 is built from 13 residues. The CDR3, as DNA: TGTGCCTGGAATAAAGGGGGGGCCGGGGAGCTGTTTTTT. Residues: CAWNKGGAGELFF.

This chain connects TRBV28 to TRBJ1-5, with D possibly being TRBD1 (5 bases). V gave up 4 bases and J gave up 4 bases, with 11 bases separating them. The CDR3 has 14 residues. The germline CDR1 and CDR2 sequences are MDHEN and SYDVKM. CDR3 residues: CASSWVGVNQPQHF. In DNA, the CDR3 is TGTGCCAGCAGTTGGGTAGGGGTGAATCAGCCCCAGCATTTT.

The chain uses TRBV30 and TRBJ2-2; D tentatively reads TRBD1 or TRBD2 (5 bases each). The V end was cut by 3 bases, the J end by 7 bases, with 12 bases between. Germline loops: CDR1 GTSNPN, CDR2 SVGIG (reference sequence). The CDR3 loop spans 13 amino acids. This CDR3 is CAWRSGADGELFF. The CDR3, as DNA: TGTGCCTGGAGGTCCGGGGCTGACGGGGAGCTGTTTTTT.

J is TRBJ1-2 and V is TRBV28; D is possibly TRBD1 (5 bases). Trimming left V 8 bases short and J 3 bases short, with 10 bases between. The CDR3 sequence is 12 residues long. Germline-derived CDR1 and CDR2 are MDHEN and SYDVKM. CDR3 in amino acids: CASGRGDYGYTF. The CDR3 nucleotides are TGTGCCAGCGGGCGGGGGGACTATGGCTACACCTTC.

The chain is built from TRBV18 and TRBJ2-7; D tentatively fits TRBD1 or TRBD2 (5 bases each). The CDR3 is 13 residues long. Germline V lookup: CDR1 KGHSH, CDR2 LQKENI. With 3 bases removed from V and 2 bases from J, the gap between germline ends came to 8 bases. CDR3 coding DNA: TGTGCCAGCTCACCGGGGGTCGCCTACGAGCAGTACTTC. The encoded protein is CASSPGVAYEQYF. Full variable domain (outside the CDR3, taken from reference TRBV18 and TRBJ2-7): NAGVMQNPRHLVRRRGQEARLRCSPMKGHSHVYWYRQLPEEGLKFMVYLQKENIIDESGMPKERFSAEFPKEGPSILRIQQVVRGDSAAYFCASSPGVAYEQYFGPGTRLTVT.

The V call is TRBV7-2, the J call TRBJ1-1, with TRBD1 as a possible D gene (5 bases). There are 13 residues in the CDR3. The ends were cut back, 5 bases at V and 1 base at J, with 8 bases in the middle. The germline V gene has CDR1 SGHTA and CDR2 FQGNSA. The CDR3 region is CASSVQENTEAFF. In DNA form, the CDR3 reads TGTGCCAGCAGCGTACAGGAGAACACTGAAGCTTTCTTT. The entire variable domain, with the rest obtained from reference TRBV7-2 and TRBJ1-1, is as follows: GAGVSQSPSNKVTEKGKDVELRCDPISGHTALYWYRQSLGQGLEFLIYFQGNSAPDKSGLPSDRFSAERTGGSVSTLTIQRTQQEDSAVYLCASSVQENTEAFFGQGTRLTVV.

The chain combines TRBV7-8 with TRBJ2-3; no clear D. Trimming left V 0 bases short and J 6 bases short, with 7 bases between. The CDR3 is 13 amino acids. Germline V gives CDR1 SGHVS, CDR2 FQNEAQ. The DNA for the CDR3 is TGTGCCAGCAGCTTAGCGGTCGGGGATACGCAGTATTTT. As protein: CASSLAVGDTQYF.

The V call is TRBV4-2, the J call TRBJ2-5, with TRBD2 matching over 10 bases. Germline CDR1 and CDR2: LGHNA and YNFKEQ. Trimming at V came to 3 bases and at J to 7 bases, leaving 8 bases not matched to a gene. The CDR3 consists of 15 residues. This CDR3 reads CASSQTTSGQGTQYF. CDR3 DNA sequence: TGTGCCAGCAGCCAGACGACTAGCGGGCAGGGGACCCAGTACTTC.

This clone was found once. The chain uses TRBV11-2 and TRBJ2-5; 11 positions match TRBD1. J was trimmed by 3 bases and V by 1 base; bases with no gene match: 7. Germline V gene sequence: CDR1 SGHAT, CDR2 FQNNGV. The CDR3 is 17 residues long. CDR3 nucleotide sequence: TGTGCCAGCAGCTTAGGGCTGGACAGGGGGCGCGAAGAGACCCAGTACTTC. This codes for CASSLGLDRGREETQYF.

V is TRBV30 and J is TRBJ1-5; unclear D gene. CDR3 length: 13 amino acids. CDR1 is GTSNPN, CDR2 SVGIG, per germline (reference sequence). Between the trimmed V and J ends, which lost 3 bases and 4 bases, there was a span of 10 bases. The CDR3 region is CAWSIQTNQPQHF. In DNA, the CDR3 is TGTGCCTGGAGCATACAAACGAATCAGCCCCAGCATTTT.

The chain combines TRBV4-1 with TRBJ1-1; D is uncertain. The V gene lost 1 base and the J gene lost 9 bases, with 6 bases spanning the gap. The length of the CDR3 is 11 residues. Germline CDR1 MGHRA, CDR2 YSYEKL. CDR3 in DNA: TGCGCCAGCAGCCAAGGGCAGCAAGCTTTCTTT. Translation: CASSQGQQAFF.

This clone was seen just once. Other DNA sequences in the sample encode the same CDR3. V and J are TRBV27 and TRBJ2-5; 11 bases align to TRBD2. Germline loops: CDR1 MNHEY, CDR2 SMNVEV (reference sequence). The CDR3 runs to 16 residues. With 4 bases clipped from V and 1 base from J, the junction kept 5 bases outside the gene matches. The CDR3 sequence is CASSWLAGGIQETQYF. In DNA, the CDR3 is TGTGCCAGCAGTTGGCTAGCGGGAGGCATCCAAGAGACCCAGTACTTC.

This chain joins TRBV18 and TRBJ1-1; D is unclear. This CDR3 comprises 12 residues. Germline CDR1 and CDR2: KGHSH and LQKENI. The germline V and J ends were trimmed by 3 bases and 3 bases, with 5 bases remaining between them. In nucleotides, the CDR3 is TGTGCCAGCTCACCGAAGTACACTGAAGCTTTCTTT. This gives the protein CASSPKYTEAFF.

The chain joins TRBV9 to TRBJ1-6; a weak D match, TRBD1 (6 bases). Trimming removed 4 bases at V and 3 bases at J, with 11 bases between. CDR3 size: 15 residues. From germline, CDR1 is SGDLS and CDR2 YYNGEE. Here the CDR3 reads CASSPLDSYNSPLHF. The CDR3 region has the DNA TGTGCCAGCAGCCCCCTGGACAGCTATAATTCACCCCTCCACTTT.

The chain recombines TRBV6-6 with TRBJ1-4, with 10 bases aligning to TRBD1. There are 13 residues in the CDR3. The germline gives CDR1 MNHNY, CDR2 SVGAGI (reference sequence). With V trimmed by 5 bases and J by 15 bases, 9 bases remained unmatched. The CDR3 region is CASSTRTDRGVFF. CDR3 nucleotides: TGTGCCAGCAGTACCCGAACGGACAGGGGGGTGTTTTTT.